Each of the 5 T cell receptor beta chains below was sequenced from the same sample in a study of OX40 agonist ivuxolimab in advanced cancers. The library relied on the immunoSEQ multiplex PCR assay. What TCRdb holds here is the immuneACCESS table cut down to in-frame rearrangements. Part of the clones is not present; checked against another copy, under half of the missing clones reflect an unresolved V gene, and the others are unexplained. This sample holds tens of thousands of clones; 70% to 90% were observed only once. The ten largest clones capture 0.99% of the sample. Sequenced here: CD4+ or CD8+ T cells sorted from blood, sampled in a trial of the OX40 agonist ivuxolimab. The receptors derive from an adult with an advanced solid tumor such as melanoma, head and neck, liver or kidney cancer.

This chain connects TRBV7-2 to TRBJ2-6; 10 nucleotides agree with TRBD1. Trimming at V came to 2 bases and at J to 0 bases, leaving 4 bases not matched to a gene. Germline V gives CDR1 SGHTA, CDR2 FQGNSA. The CDR3 has 18 residues. The CDR3 sequence is CASSLWGTGASGANVLTF. The CDR3 DNA follows: TGTGCCAGCAGCTTATGGGGGACAGGGGCCTCTGGGGCCAACGTCCTGACTTTC.

The chain uses TRBV7-2 and TRBJ2-7; D is possibly TRBD1 (6 bases). V was clipped by 3 bases and J by 2 bases, with 11 bases between them. Germline V gives CDR1 SGHTA, CDR2 FQGNSA. CDR3 length: 14 amino acids. The CDR3: CASSFDRTTYEQYF. DNA of the CDR3: TGTGCCAGCAGCTTTGACAGGACCACCTACGAGCAGTACTTC.

The chain combines TRBV5-1 with TRBJ2-2; the D gene is possibly TRBD1 (6 bases). There are 15 residues in the CDR3. V lost 10 bases to trimming and J lost 5 bases, with 21 bases between them. Germline CDR1 SGHRS, CDR2 YFSETQ. DNA of the CDR3: TGCGCCTGCTATCTAGGGACACCCTTTACCGGGGAGCTGTTTTTT. Protein product: CACYLGTPFTGELFF.

Comment on this clone: The same CDR3 arises from other DNA sequences in this sample as well. V gene TRBV7-2 combines with J gene TRBJ2-1; TRBD2 aligns across 8 bases. CDR1 is SGHTA, CDR2 FQGNSA, per germline. This CDR3 is 17 amino acids long. Trimming removed 1 base from V and 3 bases from J; junction bases left unmatched: 8. The CDR3 DNA reads as TGTGCCAGCAGCTTAGATCGGGGCGGGAGGAGCTACAATGAGCAGTTCTTC. The encoded protein is CASSLDRGGRSYNEQFF.

J is TRBJ1-3 and V is TRBV6-5; tentatively, D is TRBD1 (6 bases). This CDR3 contains 15 residues. CDR1 and CDR2 from the germline V gene are MNHEY and SVGAGI. Deletions cut 6 bases from V and 0 bases from J, with 12 bases between. The CDR3 protein is CASRDSNLSGNTIYF. The DNA of the CDR3 is TGTGCCAGCAGGGACAGCAACCTCTCTGGAAACACCATATATTTT.